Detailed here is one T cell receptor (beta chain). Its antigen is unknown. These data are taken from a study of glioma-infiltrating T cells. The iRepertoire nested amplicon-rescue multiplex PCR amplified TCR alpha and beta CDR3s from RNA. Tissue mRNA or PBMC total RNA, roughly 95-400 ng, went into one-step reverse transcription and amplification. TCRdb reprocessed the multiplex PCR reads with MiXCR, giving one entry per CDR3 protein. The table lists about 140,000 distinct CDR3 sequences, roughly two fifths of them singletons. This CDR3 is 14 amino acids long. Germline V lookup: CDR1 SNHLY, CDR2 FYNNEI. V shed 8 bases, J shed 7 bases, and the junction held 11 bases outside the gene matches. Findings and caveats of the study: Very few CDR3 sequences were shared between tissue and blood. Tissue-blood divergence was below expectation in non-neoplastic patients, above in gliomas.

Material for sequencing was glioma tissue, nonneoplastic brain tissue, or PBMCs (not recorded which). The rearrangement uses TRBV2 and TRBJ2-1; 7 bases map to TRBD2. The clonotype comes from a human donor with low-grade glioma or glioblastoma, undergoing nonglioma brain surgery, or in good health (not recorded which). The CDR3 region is CASLAGEYGNEQFF. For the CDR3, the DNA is TGTGCCAGCTTGGCGGGAGAGTACGGAAATGAGCAGTTCTTC.